This TCR beta chain was found in a study of monozygotic twins with inflammatory bowel disease. Overall study findings and caveats: Other individuals had fewer clonotypes in common with IBD patients than with healthy twins, especially with disease activity. T cell subtypes were not distinguishable in this analysis. IBD patients showed reduced TCRbeta diversity (inverse Simpson) versus healthy co-twins. Twins classed as concordant or discordant showed no difference in repertoire similarity, possibly from limited power.

TCRdb reprocessed the 5' RACE reads, keeping one entry per CDR3 protein, no DNA. This sample contains over 350,000 distinct CDR3 sequences. CDR1 KGHDR and CDR2 SFDVKD come from the germline V gene. This CDR3 is built from 14 residues. About this clonotype: The target antigen is unknown.

This TCR was recovered from a human donor with ulcerative colitis or Crohn's disease, or a healthy co-twin of an affected twin (not recorded which). The sequencing input was blood. The rearrangement uses TRBV24-1 and TRBJ2-4; as DNA is missing, the TRBD2 call by TCRdb cannot be tested. CDR3 amino acids: CATSGGGTSGMQYF.